This T cell receptor (beta chain) stems from a study of regulatory T cells in long-lasting Graves disease. Building the TCR beta libraries relied on iRepertoire HTBI primers, and CDR3 regions underwent Arm-PCR. TCRdb re-derived calls from the multiplex PCR reads in MiXCR, one entry per CDR3 protein. The sample holds 360,000 or so distinct CDR3 sequences, around 15% seen once. Indicated time point: newly diagnosed GD, antithyroid drugs for less than 3 months. PBMCs provided the RNA from which the TCR library was made. This clonotype has a count of ten or more. The V and J ends lost 6 bases and 6 bases, in that order; junction bases with no gene match: 14. CDR3 length: 16 amino acids. Germline V gene data show CDR1 as SNHLY and CDR2 as FYNNEI. The same specimen was also included in a second study, on T cells in Graves' hyperthyroidism and ophthalmopathy.

The TCR was taken from a man aged 40-49 years with Graves disease. The V call is TRBV2, the J call TRBJ1-2; 9 nucleotides line up with TRBD1. The material was peripheral blood mononuclear cells (PBMCs), obtained at new diagnosis, from a patient treated with antithyroid drugs. The CDR3 region has the DNA TGTGCCAGCAGCTTCGCTTGGACAGGGGATCTGAATGGCTACACCTTC. It yields the protein CASSFAWTGDLNGYTF.